This paragraph reports one T cell receptor (beta chain). The antigen remains undetermined. Only in-frame clones appear in the TCRdb table, and some are missing; sequencing was by immunoSEQ multiplex PCR. The sample carries some 73,000 clones, around 90% recorded once. This specimen comes from a study of cytomegalovirus exposure and HLA in healthy donors. Study-wide points: Researchers reported that a few CMV-associated chains were confirmed in vitro as CMV antigen-specific. Rarity held for most TCR sequences, but there were some public TCRs that occurred in many donors. Reports showed the classifier diagnosing cytomegalovirus status with high specificity and sensitivity.

The donors belonged to the approximately 120-subject validation cohort, separate from the approximately 700-subject first cohort. From germline, CDR1 is MNHEY and CDR2 SVGAGI. The V end lost 6 bases, the J end lost 6 bases, and 20 bases lay between the germline ends. This CDR3 is 16 amino acids long. The origin of this receptor is a woman aged 18-35 years in good health and CMV-seropositive. Sequenced: PBMCs. The V call is TRBV6-5, the J call TRBJ2-2, with D perhaps TRBD2 (6 bases). CDR3 in DNA: TGTGCCAGCAGCTACGCGGGGCCCCACTTTTCCGGGGAGCTGTTTTTT. Its translation is CASSYAGPHFSGELFF.